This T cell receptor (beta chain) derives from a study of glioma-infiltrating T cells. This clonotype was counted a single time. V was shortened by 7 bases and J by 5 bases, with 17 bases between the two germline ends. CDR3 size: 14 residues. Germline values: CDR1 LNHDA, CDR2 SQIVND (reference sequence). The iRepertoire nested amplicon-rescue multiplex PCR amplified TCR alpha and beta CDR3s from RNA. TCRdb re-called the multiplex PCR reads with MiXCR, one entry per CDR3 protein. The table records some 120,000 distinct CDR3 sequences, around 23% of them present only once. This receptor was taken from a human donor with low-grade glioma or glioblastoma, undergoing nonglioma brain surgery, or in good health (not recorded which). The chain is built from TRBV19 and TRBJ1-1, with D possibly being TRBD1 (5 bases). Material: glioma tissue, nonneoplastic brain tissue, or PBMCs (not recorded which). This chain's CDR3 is CASNSPGRVTEAFF. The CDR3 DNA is TGTGCCAGTAATAGCCCAGGGCGGGTTACTGAAGCTTTCTTT. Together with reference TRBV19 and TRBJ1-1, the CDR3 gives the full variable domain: DGGITQSPKYLFRKEGQNVTLSCEQNLNHDAMYWYRQDPGQGLRLIYYSQIVNDFQKGDIAEGYSVSREKKESFPLTVTSAQKNPTAFYLCASNSPGRVTEAFFGQGTRLTVV.